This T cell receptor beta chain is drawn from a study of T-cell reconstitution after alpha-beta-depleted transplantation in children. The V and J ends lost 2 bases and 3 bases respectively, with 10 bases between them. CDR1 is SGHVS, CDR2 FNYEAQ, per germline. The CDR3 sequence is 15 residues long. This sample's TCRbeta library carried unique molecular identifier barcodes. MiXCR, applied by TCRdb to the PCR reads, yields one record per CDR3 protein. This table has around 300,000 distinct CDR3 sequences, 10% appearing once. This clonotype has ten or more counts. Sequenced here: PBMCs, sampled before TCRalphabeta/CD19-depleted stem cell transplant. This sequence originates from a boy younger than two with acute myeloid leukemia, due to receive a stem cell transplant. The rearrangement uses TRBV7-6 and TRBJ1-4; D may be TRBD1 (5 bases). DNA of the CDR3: TGTGCCAGCAGCTTAAATGTGGGGGCTAATGAAAAACTGTTTTTT. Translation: CASSLNVGANEKLFF.